The present T cell receptor beta chain was sequenced within a study of shared clonotypes between healthy human individuals. Overall study results and limits: Deeper or shallower sequencing was expected to change how clonotypes are shared among donors.

The CDR3 is 18 amino acids. V was clipped by 0 bases and J by 0 bases, with 18 bases between them. CDR1 is SGHDT, CDR2 YYEEEE, per germline. This clone was counted a few times. The antigen remains undetermined. Running of the assay took place at deep level. Repertoires were generated with immunoSEQ multiplex PCR, while TCRdb's copy carries only in-frame clones and drops some. Of around 1 million clones in the sample, 70% to 85% were seen once. This clonotype originated in a man between 18 and 29 years old in good health. Source material: memory CD4+ T cells sorted from blood. Noted subset: CD45RA-negative fraction. The chain uses TRBV5-6 and TRBJ2-5; D is possibly TRBD1 or TRBD2 (5 bases each). CDR3: CASSLGWGKGMYQETQYF. CDR3 nucleotides: TGTGCCAGCAGCTTGGGTTGGGGGAAGGGGATGTACCAAGAGACCCAGTACTTC.